This T cell receptor beta chain is from a study of blood T cells in healthy people across ages. As for the study in general: The capture of about one barcoded beta molecule per two T cells was achieved by template switching. Overall study results and limits: Naive and antigen-experienced cells could not be conclusively compared, given unsorted PBMCs. The percentage of naive T cells correlated strongly with TCR beta diversity.

A J-beta primer mix and a sample-barcoded 5' primer were used in a second PCR of about 7 to 12 cycles. TCRdb analysed the 5' RACE reads with MiXCR anew, one entry per CDR3 protein. This table holds 1.5 million to 2 million distinct CDR3 sequences, 28% found once. RNA extraction gave at least 5.5 micrograms of total RNA per sample. In its sample, this clonotype was seen a few times. Its antigen remains unidentified. Looked up from germline, CDR1 is LGHNA and CDR2 is YNFKEQ. With 2 bases clipped from V and 7 bases from J, the junction kept 8 bases outside the gene matches. The CDR3 is 16 residues long. Sequencing was done on a sample of blood. The chain has TRBV4-2 and TRBJ2-3; 11 bases fit TRBD2. This clonotype originated in a woman between 25 and 40 years old in good health. The CDR3 DNA reads as TGTGCCAGCAGCCAAAGAACTAGCGGGAGTGCTTATACGCAGTATTTT. Translation: CASSQRTSGSAYTQYF.